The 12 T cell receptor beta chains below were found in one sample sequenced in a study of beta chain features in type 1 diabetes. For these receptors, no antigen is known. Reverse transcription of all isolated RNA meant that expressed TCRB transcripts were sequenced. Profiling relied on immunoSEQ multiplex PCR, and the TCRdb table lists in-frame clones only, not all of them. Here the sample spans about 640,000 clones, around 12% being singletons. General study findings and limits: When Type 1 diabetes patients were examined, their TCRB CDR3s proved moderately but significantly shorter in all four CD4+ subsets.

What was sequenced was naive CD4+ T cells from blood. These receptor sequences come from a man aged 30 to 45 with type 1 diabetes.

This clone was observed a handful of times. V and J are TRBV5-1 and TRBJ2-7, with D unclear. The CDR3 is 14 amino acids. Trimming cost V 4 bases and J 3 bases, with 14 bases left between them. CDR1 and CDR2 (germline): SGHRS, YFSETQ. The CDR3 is CASSPAAVRYEQYF. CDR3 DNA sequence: TGCGCCAGCAGCCCTGCGGCGGTTCGCTACGAGCAGTACTTC. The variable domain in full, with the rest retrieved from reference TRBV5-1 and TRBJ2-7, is KAGVTQTPRYLIKTRGQQVTLSCSPISGHRSVSWYQQTPGQGLQFLFEYFSETQRNKGNFPGRFSGRQFSNSRSEMNVSTLELGDSALYLCASSPAAVRYEQYFGPGTRLTVT.

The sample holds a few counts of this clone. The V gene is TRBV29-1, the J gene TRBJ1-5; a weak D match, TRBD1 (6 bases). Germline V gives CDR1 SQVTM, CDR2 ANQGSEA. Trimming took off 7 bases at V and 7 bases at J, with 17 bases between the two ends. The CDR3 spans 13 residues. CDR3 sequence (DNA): TGCAGCGCTACGTTGGGGGCGAGGCAGCCCCAGCATTTT. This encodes CSATLGARQPQHF.

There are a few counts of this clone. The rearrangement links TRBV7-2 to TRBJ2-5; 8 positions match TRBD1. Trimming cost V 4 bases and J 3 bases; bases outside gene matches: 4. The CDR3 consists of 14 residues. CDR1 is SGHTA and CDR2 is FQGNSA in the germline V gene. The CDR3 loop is CASSYGDRKETQYF. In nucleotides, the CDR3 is TGTGCCAGCAGCTATGGGGACAGGAAAGAGACCCAGTACTTC. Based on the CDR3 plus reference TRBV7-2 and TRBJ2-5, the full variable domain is GAGVSQSPSNKVTEKGKDVELRCDPISGHTALYWYRQSLGQGLEFLIYFQGNSAPDKSGLPSDRFSAERTGGSVSTLTIQRTQQEDSAVYLCASSYGDRKETQYFGPGTRLLVL.

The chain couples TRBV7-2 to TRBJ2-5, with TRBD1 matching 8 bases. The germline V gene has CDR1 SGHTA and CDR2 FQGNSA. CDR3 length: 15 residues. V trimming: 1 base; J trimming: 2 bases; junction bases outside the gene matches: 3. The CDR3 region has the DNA TGTGCCAGCAGCTTAGTGACAGGGGTACAAGAGACCCAGTACTTC. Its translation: CASSLVTGVQETQYF.

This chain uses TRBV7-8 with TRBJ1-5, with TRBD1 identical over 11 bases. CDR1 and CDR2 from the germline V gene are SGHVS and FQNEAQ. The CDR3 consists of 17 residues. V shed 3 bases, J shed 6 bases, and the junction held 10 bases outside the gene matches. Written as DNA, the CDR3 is TGTGCCAGCAGCTTGACCGGACAGGGGGCTCAGGGTCAGCCCCAGCATTTT. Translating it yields CASSLTGQGAQGQPQHF.

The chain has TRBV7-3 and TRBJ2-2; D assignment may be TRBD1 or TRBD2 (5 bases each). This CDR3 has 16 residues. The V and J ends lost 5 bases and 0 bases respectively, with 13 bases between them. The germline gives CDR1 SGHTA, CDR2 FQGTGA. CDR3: CASSPGTFANTGELFF. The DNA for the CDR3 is TGTGCCAGCAGCCCGGGGACGTTCGCGAACACCGGGGAGCTGTTTTTT.

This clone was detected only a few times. CDR3 DNA sequence: TGTGCCAGCAGCTTCGATCGATCCAATGAGCAGTTCTTC. Its translation: CASSFDRSNEQFF. The rearrangement uses TRBV7-9 and TRBJ2-1, with no clear D. CDR3 length equals 13 residues. V was shortened by 3 bases and J by 6 bases, with 9 bases between the two germline ends. CDR1 and CDR2 (germline): SEHNR, FQNEAQ (reference sequence).

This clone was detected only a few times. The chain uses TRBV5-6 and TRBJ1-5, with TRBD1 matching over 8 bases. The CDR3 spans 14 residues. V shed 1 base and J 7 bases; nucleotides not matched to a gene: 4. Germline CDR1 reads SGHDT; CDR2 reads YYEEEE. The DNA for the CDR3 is TGTGCCAGCAGCTTGAACAGGGGGAGGCAGCCCCAGCATTTT. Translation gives CASSLNRGRQPQHF. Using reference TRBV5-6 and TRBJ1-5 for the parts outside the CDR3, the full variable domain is DAGVTQSPTHLIKTRGQQVTLRCSPKSGHDTVSWYQQALGQGPQFIFQYYEEEERQRGNFPDRFSGHQFPNYSSELNVNALLLGDSALYLCASSLNRGRQPQHFGDGTRLSIL.

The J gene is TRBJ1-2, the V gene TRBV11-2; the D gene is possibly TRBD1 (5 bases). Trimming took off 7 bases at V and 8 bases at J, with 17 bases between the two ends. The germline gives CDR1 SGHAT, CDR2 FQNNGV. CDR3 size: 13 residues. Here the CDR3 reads CASTLAGLEGYTF. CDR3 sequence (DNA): TGTGCCAGCACCCTTGCAGGGTTGGAAGGCTACACCTTC.

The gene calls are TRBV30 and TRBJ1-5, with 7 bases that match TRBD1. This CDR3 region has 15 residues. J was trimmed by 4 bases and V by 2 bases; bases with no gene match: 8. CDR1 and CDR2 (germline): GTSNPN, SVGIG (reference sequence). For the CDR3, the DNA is TGTGCCTGGAGTCCCACAGGGGAGGGAAATCAGCCCCAGCATTTT. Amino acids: CAWSPTGEGNQPQHF.

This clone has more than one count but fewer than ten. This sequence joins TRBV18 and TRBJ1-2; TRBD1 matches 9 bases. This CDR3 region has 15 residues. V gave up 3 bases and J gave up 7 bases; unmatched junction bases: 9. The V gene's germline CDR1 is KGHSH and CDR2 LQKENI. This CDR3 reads CASSPLEKGQGGYTF. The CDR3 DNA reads TGTGCCAGCTCACCCCTCGAGAAGGGACAGGGTGGCTACACCTTC.

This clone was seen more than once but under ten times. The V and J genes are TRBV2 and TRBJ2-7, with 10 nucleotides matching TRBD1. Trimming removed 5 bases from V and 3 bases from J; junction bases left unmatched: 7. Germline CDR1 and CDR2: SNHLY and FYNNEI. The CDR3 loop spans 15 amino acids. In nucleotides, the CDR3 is TGTGCCAGCAGTCTGGGACAGGGGACCTTCTACGAGCAGTACTTC. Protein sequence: CASSLGQGTFYEQYF.